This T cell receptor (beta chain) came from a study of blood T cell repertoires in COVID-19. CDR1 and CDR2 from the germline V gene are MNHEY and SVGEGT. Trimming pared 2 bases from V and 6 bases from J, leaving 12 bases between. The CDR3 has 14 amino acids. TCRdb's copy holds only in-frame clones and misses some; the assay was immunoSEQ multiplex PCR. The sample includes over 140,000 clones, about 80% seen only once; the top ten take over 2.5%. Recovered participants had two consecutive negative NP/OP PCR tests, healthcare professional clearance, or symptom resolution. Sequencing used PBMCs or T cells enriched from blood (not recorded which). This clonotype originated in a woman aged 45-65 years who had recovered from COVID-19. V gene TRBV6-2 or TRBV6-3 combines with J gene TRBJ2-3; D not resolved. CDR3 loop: CASSYGGPRDTQYF. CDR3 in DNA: TGTGCCAGCAGTTACGGTGGTCCCAGGGATACGCAGTATTTT.